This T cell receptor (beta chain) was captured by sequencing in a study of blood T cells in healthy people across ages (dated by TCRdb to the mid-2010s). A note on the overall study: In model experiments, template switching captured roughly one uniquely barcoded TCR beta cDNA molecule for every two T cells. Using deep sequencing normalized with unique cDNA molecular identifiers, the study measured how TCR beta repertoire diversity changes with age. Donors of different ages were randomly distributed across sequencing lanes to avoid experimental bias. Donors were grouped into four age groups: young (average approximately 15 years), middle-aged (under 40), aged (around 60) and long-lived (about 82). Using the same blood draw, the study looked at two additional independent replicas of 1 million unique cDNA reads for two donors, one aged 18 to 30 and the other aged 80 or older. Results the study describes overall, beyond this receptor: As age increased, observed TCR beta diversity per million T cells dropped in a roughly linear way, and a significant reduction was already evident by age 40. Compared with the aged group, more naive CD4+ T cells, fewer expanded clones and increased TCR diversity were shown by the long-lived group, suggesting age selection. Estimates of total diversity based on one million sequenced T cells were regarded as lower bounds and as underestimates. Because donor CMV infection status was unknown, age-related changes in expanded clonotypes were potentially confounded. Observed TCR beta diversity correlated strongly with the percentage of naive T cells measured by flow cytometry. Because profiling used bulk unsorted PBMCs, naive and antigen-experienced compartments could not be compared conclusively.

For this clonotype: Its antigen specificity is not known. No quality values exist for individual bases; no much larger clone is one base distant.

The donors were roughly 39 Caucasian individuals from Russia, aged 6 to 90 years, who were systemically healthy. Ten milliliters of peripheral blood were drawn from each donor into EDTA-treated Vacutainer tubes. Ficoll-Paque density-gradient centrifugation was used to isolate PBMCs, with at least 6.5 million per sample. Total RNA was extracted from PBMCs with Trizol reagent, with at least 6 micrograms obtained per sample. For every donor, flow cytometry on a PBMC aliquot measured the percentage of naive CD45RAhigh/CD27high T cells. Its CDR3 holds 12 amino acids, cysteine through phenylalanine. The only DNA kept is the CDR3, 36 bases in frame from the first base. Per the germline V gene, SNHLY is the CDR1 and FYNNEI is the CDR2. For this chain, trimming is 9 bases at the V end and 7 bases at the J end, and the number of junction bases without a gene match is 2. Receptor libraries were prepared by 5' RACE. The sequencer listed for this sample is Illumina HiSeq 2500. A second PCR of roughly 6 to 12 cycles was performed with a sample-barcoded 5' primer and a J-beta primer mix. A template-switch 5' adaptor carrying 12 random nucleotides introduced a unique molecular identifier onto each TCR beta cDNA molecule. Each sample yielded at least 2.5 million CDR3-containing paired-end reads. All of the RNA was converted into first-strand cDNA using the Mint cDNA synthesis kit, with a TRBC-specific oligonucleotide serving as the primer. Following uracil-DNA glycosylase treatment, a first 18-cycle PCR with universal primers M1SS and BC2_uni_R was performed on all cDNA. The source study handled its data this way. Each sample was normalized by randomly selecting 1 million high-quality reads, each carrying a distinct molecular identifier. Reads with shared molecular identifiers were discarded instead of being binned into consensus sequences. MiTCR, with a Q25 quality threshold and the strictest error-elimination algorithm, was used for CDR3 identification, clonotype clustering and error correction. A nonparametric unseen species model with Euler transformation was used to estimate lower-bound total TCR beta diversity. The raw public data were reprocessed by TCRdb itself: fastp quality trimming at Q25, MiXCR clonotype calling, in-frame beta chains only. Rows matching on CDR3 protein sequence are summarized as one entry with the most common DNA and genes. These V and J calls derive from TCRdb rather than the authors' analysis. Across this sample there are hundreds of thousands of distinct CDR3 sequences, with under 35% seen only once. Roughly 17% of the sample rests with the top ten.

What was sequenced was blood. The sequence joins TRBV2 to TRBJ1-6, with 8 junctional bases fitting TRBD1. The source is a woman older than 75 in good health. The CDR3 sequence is CARGQGNSPLHF. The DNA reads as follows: TGTGCCAGAGGACAGGGAAATTCACCCCTCCACTTT.